This T cell receptor beta chain was profiled in a study of blood T cell repertoires in COVID-19. Study background: Collection of acute and convalescent COVID-19 samples took place in the United States, Italy and Spain. From T cells, B-cell-depleted T cells, or PBMCs came the material, which was cDNA or gDNA.

In the original analysis: Quantification of nucleated cells was approximated via reference gene primer amplification. Repertoires were generated with immunoSEQ multiplex PCR, while TCRdb's copy carries only in-frame clones and drops some. V, J and clone size are taken as reported in that table, and D and trimming were inferred from the DNA itself. This table holds under 250,000 clones, approximately 87% found once. Germline V gives CDR1 MNHEY, CDR2 SVGAGI. J was trimmed by 1 base and V by 8 bases; bases with no gene match: 2. There are 12 residues in the CDR3. V and J are TRBV6-5 and TRBJ2-7, with 7 bases matching TRBD2. The sequencing sample was made of peripheral blood. This receptor was obtained from a man aged 55 to 70 with acute or convalescent COVID-19. The CDR3 DNA sequence: TGTGCCAGCTTGGGAGGGTCCTACGAGCAGTACTTC. Translation gives CASLGGSYEQYF.